This section outlines one T cell receptor (beta chain) sequence together with its context. Its antigen remains unidentified. The input lacks base qualities; no much larger clone sits a single base away. V is clipped by 4 bases and J by 1 base, and the sequence between their germline boundaries is 11 bases long. Measured from the cysteine to the phenylalanine, the CDR3 is 14 residues long. The CDR3 DNA has 42 bases and is translated from base 1. From the germline V gene, CDR1 is SGHTS and CDR2 is YDEGEE. Library preparation employed RT-PCR. Sequencer: Illumina HiSeq 2500. TCRdb ran its own pipeline on the public reads, namely fastp trimming at Q25 and MiXCR clone calling, and kept in-frame beta chains. Identical CDR3 protein sequences are pooled into one entry, listed with their most common genes and DNA. Across this sample there are about 700,000 distinct CDR3 sequences, with approximately 13% seen only once. In total, the top ten clones hold around 7% of the sample.

These data belong to a study of response to subunit inactivated influenza vaccine listed by TCRdb under 2018. With regard to the full study: To follow how T cells responded to a trivalent subunit inactivated influenza vaccine, the researchers relied on deep quantitative profiling of the T cell receptor repertoire. Results the study describes overall, beyond this receptor: The authors suggested that each seasonal influenza vaccination may recruit only a limited number of new T cells.

The sample was PBMCs from blood, taken around 15 days before vaccination. The chain is made from TRBV5-8 and TRBJ2-5; TRBD1 is a weak D gene call, 5 bases matching. This sequence was found in a middle-aged man who received an inactivated influenza vaccine. Donor details come from another sample of the same person, matched by shared clones. The CDR3 amino acid sequence is: CASSRRQTQETQYF. The DNA sequence is given as TGTGCCAGCAGCCGTAGACAGACCCAAGAGACCCAGTACTTC.